This T cell receptor (beta chain) was sequenced in a study of T cell responses to AZD1222 COVID-19 vaccine (dated by TCRdb to about 2021). Background on the whole study: Because spike-specific TCR depth and breadth did not differ between the two schedules, AZD1222 recipients who got a second dose at roughly 4 weeks were pooled with those who got a second dose at roughly 12 weeks. TCR sequencing was performed for some 250 trial participants, of whom around 210 were given two doses of AZD1222 and 26 were given two doses of MenACWY control vaccine. Trial participants were enrolled by age into 18-55, 56-69 and 70-plus year subgroups, with 148, 28 and 57 TCR-sequenced participants respectively.

Sample time point, as interpreted from the label and publication: baseline before first vaccination. Samples from vaccinated people were obtained from the UK trials COV001 and COV002, which included a single-blind randomized controlled phase 2/3 trial of AZD1222 (ChAdOx1 nCoV-19) in healthy adults. Trial participant PBMC samples were collected at day 0 and day 28 after the second dose for TCRbeta chain sequencing. The CDR3 regions of human TCRbeta chains were analyzed by immunosequencing. Per the authors' processing: TCRs in the repertoires were matched against a reference library of SARS-CoV-2-specific TCRs that had been generated with the MIRA antigen-specificity platform. Breadth was defined as the fraction of unique TCRs that were SARS-CoV-2-associated, and depth was defined as the fraction of total T cells that were SARS-CoV-2-associated. Each spike-specific TCR was assigned to its reactive spike region and to a CD4 or CD8 class using the MIRA data. Log10-transformed breadth and depth values were compared by one-way ANOVA with Sidak's multiple comparisons tests. The source is immuneACCESS, and TCRdb retained only in-frame sequences with V and J called. Part of the clones is not carried over; for the studies checked, unresolved V genes explain less than half of this, and the remainder is unexplained. V and J calls and clone size are those listed in that table; D and trimming were worked out from the DNA. The sample contains about 100,000 clones, around 90% of them found a single time. 1.8% of the sample goes to the ten largest clones.

Remarks on this clone: Its target antigen remains unknown. There are no base qualities to consult, and no much larger clone falls within one base.

What the work shows at the level of the full study, not this receptor alone: Vaccine-associated CD4 TCRs spanned the whole spike protein, with dominant responses in regions 160-218 and 743-854. The 56-69-year group was small, and its depth increase did not reach significance, likely because of low power. Epitopes outside the regions mutated in the B.1.351 and B.1.1.7 variants were reportedly recognized by nearly half of the unique spike-specific TCRs. Participants were mostly white British and included more females than males, and it was suggested by the authors that clonal diversity may have been underestimated. Only a handful of AZD1222 recipients were SARS-CoV-2 seropositive at baseline, limiting conclusions about previously exposed vaccinees. No day 14 peak-response samples were available, so repertoires were characterized only after the peak T cell response. After two AZD1222 doses, spike-specific TCR breadth and depth were significantly higher than at day 0 and than in MenACWY recipients.

The CDR3 runs 13 residues from the cysteine to the phenylalanine. Only the CDR3 portion is preserved as DNA: 39 bases, with reading frame beginning at the first base. According to the germline V gene (reference sequence), CDR1 reads LNHNV and CDR2 reads YYDKDF. Trimming costs V 1 base and J 6 bases, and their ends lie 4 bases apart. Recombination connected TRBV15 to TRBJ1-6; no D segment can be confidently identified. The sequence was obtained from an adult in good health. The source material was peripheral blood, sampled on day 0 of AZD1222 vaccination. The sequence in DNA is TGTGCCACCAGCAGAGTCCGTAATTCACCCCTCCACTTT. It encodes CATSRVRNSPLHF.